This T cell receptor (beta chain) was recovered during a study of identical twins. TCRdb fed the 5' RACE reads into MiXCR, producing one record per CDR3 protein. This table holds fewer than 900,000 distinct CDR3 sequences, 18% found once. The donor group consisted entirely of healthy Caucasians. The length of the CDR3 is 15 residues. V lost 1 base and J lost 4, with 12 bases in between. CDR1 is SGHRS, CDR2 YFSETQ, per germline. These same records also appear under a second study, on T cells expressing NK-cell markers. Per that study: Repertoires of TCR beta were obtained from T cells sorted as CD3+CD56+NKG2C+, CD3+CD56+NKG2C- and CD3+CD56-NKG2C+. Among CD8+ T cells from 5 to 7 donors, dominant NKG2C+ clonotypes accounted for roughly 1.0-7.0%. Similarly, these clonotypes led the CD3+CD56-NKG2C+ fraction as well in a few donors.

Sequences were obtained from PBMCs. The origin of this receptor is a woman aged 18-35 years in good health. The rearrangement joins TRBV5-1 to TRBJ2-1; possibly TRBD1 for D (6 bases). CDR3 sequence reads: CASSLSPGTYNEQFF. The DNA for the CDR3 is TGCGCCAGCAGCTTGAGCCCCGGGACATACAATGAGCAGTTCTTC.